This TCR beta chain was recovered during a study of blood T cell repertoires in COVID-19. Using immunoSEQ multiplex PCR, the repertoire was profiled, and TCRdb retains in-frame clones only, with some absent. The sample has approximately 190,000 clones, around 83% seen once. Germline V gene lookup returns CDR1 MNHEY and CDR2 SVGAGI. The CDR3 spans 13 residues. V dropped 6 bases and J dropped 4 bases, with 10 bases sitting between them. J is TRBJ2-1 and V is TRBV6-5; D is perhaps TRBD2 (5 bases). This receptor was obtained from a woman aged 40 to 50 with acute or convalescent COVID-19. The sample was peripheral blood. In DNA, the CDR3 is TGTGCCAGCAGGGAGGATCTTTACAATGAGCAGTTCTTC. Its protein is CASREDLYNEQFF.